A selection of T cell receptor beta chains follows, all from one sample in a study of beta chain features in type 1 diabetes. Sequencing was performed with immunoSEQ multiplex PCR; in TCRdb, only in-frame clones are kept and a portion is missing. The data show 310,000 or so clones, approximately 8% seen once. The sample comprised central memory CD4+ T cells from blood. These receptors originate from a woman aged 18-29 years in good health. Each CDR3 is given with its conserved first and last residue. A D gene is named only where the DNA matches it firmly. A row's size may be missing; if present it is once, few, many or a size class.

size: few; D: TRBD1; V: TRBV7-9; J: TRBJ1-1; CDR3: CASSPWAGTGFEAFF; DNA: TGTGCCAGCAGCCCCTGGGCCGGGACAGGGTTTGAAGCTTTCTTT
size: few; D: -; V: TRBV7-2; J: TRBJ2-4; CDR3: CASSPSAGFVEYF; DNA: TGTGCCAGCAGCCCCTCGGCGGGGTTCGTGGAGTACTTC
size: -; D: -; V: TRBV11-2; J: TRBJ1-1; CDR3: CVQRTGQRTEAFF; DNA: TGTGTCCAACGAACAGGGCAACGCACTGAAGCTTTCTTT
size: few; D: -; V: TRBV9; J: TRBJ2-1; CDR3: CASSSVGTPNNEQFF; DNA: TGTGCCAGCAGCTCCGTCGGGACGCCTAACAATGAGCAGTTCTTC
size: many; D: TRBD2; V: TRBV18; J: TRBJ2-7; CDR3: CASSRIGGSSYEQYF; DNA: TGTGCCAGCTCTCGAATTGGCGGGAGCTCCTACGAGCAGTACTTC
size: -; D: -; V: TRBV11-2; J: TRBJ2-6; CDR3: CASSGGAGANVLTF; DNA: TGTGCCAGCAGCGGGGGCGCTGGGGCCAACGTCCTGACTTTC
size: once; D: -; V: TRBV18; J: TRBJ1-1; CDR3: CASSPEQNTEAFF; DNA: TGTGCCAGCTCACCAGAACAGAACACTGAAGCTTTCTTT
size: -; D: -; V: TRBV7-2; J: TRBJ2-3; CDR3: CASSPGLSTHTQYF; DNA: TGTGCCAGCAGCCCGGGACTTTCCACGCATACGCAGTATTTT
size: few; D: TRBD1; V: TRBV7-3; J: TRBJ2-1; CDR3: CASSSHRGGSYNEQFF; DNA: TGTGCCAGCAGCTCACACAGGGGTGGGTCCTACAATGAGCAGTTCTTC
size: -; D: -; V: TRBV7-2; J: TRBJ2-3; CDR3: CASSGGNTQYF; DNA: TGTGCCAGCAGCGGTGGGAATACGCAGTATTTT
size: -; D: TRBD2; V: TRBV27; J: TRBJ2-3; CDR3: CASSTIAGGTDTQYF; DNA: TGTGCCAGCAGTACGATAGCGGGAGGGACAGATACGCAGTATTTT
size: -; D: TRBD1; V: TRBV7-9; J: TRBJ2-7; CDR3: CASSPQGQSEQYF; DNA: TGTGCCAGCAGCCCCCAGGGACAGTCCGAGCAGTACTTC
size: many; D: TRBD2; V: TRBV5-1; J: TRBJ2-1; CDR3: CASRTSGSYNEQFF; DNA: TGCGCCAGCAGGACTAGCGGCTCCTACAATGAGCAGTTCTTC
size: -; D: TRBD2; V: TRBV7-2; J: TRBJ2-7; CDR3: CASSLASGGYEQYF; DNA: TGTGCCAGCAGCTTAGCGTCGGGAGGGTACGAGCAGTACTTC
size: -; D: -; V: TRBV25-1; J: TRBJ2-1; CDR3: CASGPILIASYNEQFF; DNA: TGTGCCAGCGGACCTATTCTCATTGCTTCCTACAATGAGCAGTTCTTC
size: few; D: TRBD2; V: TRBV4-1; J: TRBJ2-1; CDR3: CASSQAPAGGYHNEQFF; DNA: TGCGCCAGCAGCCAAGCCCCTGCGGGAGGGTATCACAATGAGCAGTTCTTC
size: few; D: TRBD2; V: TRBV4-2; J: TRBJ2-2; CDR3: CASSQDLLRESGELFF; DNA: TGTGCCAGCAGCCAAGATCTTCTGCGGGAGTCCGGGGAGCTGTTTTTT
size: few; D: TRBD2; V: TRBV9; J: TRBJ2-7; CDR3: CASSVLAGIHYEQYF; DNA: TGTGCCAGCAGCGTCCTAGCGGGAATCCACTACGAGCAGTACTTC
size: few; D: TRBD1; V: TRBV9; J: TRBJ1-1; CDR3: CASSVGQGTDTEAFF; DNA: TGTGCCAGCAGCGTCGGACAGGGTACGGACACTGAAGCTTTCTTT
size: few; D: -; V: TRBV6-1; J: TRBJ2-7; CDR3: CASNTGSGAYEQYF; DNA: TGTGCCAGCAATACAGGGAGCGGGGCCTACGAGCAGTACTTC
size: few; D: -; V: TRBV7-2; J: TRBJ2-5; CDR3: CASSSNPGLGAQYF; DNA: TGTGCCAGCAGCTCAAATCCCGGACTGGGTGCCCAGTACTTC
size: few; D: TRBD2; V: TRBV27; J: TRBJ2-1; CDR3: CASSTELAGVYNEQFF; DNA: TGTGCCAGCAGTACTGAACTAGCGGGAGTATACAATGAGCAGTTCTTC
size: few; D: -; V: TRBV6-5; J: TRBJ1-5; CDR3: CASRDTGGRNQPQHF; DNA: TGTGCCAGCAGAGATACAGGAGGCCGAAATCAGCCCCAGCATTTT
size: many; D: -; V: TRBV11-2; J: TRBJ2-7; CDR3: CASSHGQGNRYEQYF; DNA: TGTGCCAGCAGCCACGGGCAGGGTAATAGGTACGAGCAGTACTTC
size: few; D: TRBD1; V: TRBV5-1; J: TRBJ2-1; CDR3: CASTETGGISGEQFF; DNA: TGCGCCAGCACCGAGACAGGGGGGATCTCGGGTGAGCAGTTCTTC
size: many; D: TRBD1; V: TRBV5-6; J: TRBJ1-2; CDR3: CASSFRSTGGLYGYTF; DNA: TGTGCCAGCAGCTTTAGATCGACAGGGGGCCTCTATGGCTACACCTTC
size: -; D: TRBD1; V: TRBV7-9; J: TRBJ1-1; CDR3: CASSLGGTGNTEAFF; DNA: TGTGCCAGCAGCTTAGGCGGGACAGGGAACACTGAAGCTTTCTTT
size: many; D: -; V: TRBV29-1; J: TRBJ2-7; CDR3: CSVDSGNINEQYF; DNA: TGCAGCGTTGATTCGGGGAACATTAACGAGCAGTACTTC
size: -; D: -; V: TRBV4-2; J: TRBJ1-5; CDR3: CASSQEGPGRARRPQHF; DNA: TGTGCCAGCAGCCAAGAGGGCCCTGGGAGGGCCCGAAGGCCCCAGCATTTT
size: few; D: -; V: TRBV2; J: TRBJ2-1; CDR3: CASRIVEQFF; DNA: TGTGCCAGCAGGATTGTTGAGCAGTTCTTC
size: -; D: TRBD2; V: TRBV9; J: TRBJ2-2; CDR3: CASSALDSGRHPSTGELFF; DNA: TGTGCCAGCAGCGCGCTGGATAGCGGGAGGCATCCCTCCACCGGGGAGCTGTTTTTT
size: few; D: -; V: TRBV6-6; J: TRBJ2-2; CDR3: CASSYQEHTGELFF; DNA: TGTGCCAGCAGTTACCAGGAACACACCGGGGAGCTGTTTTTT
size: many; D: TRBD1; V: TRBV2; J: TRBJ2-7; CDR3: CASSGTGYEQYF; DNA: TGTGCCAGCAGTGGGACAGGGTACGAGCAGTACTTC
size: few; D: -; V: TRBV11-1; J: TRBJ1-1; CDR3: CASSPVVAEAFF; DNA: TGTGCCAGCAGCCCCGTCGTCGCTGAAGCTTTCTTT
size: -; D: -; V: TRBV5-6; J: TRBJ2-4; CDR3: CASSLIGGENIQYF; DNA: TGTGCCAGCAGCTTAATTGGTGGGGAAAACATTCAGTACTTC
size: -; D: -; V: TRBV5-1; J: TRBJ2-1; CDR3: CASSLVPGAYNEQFF; DNA: TGCGCCAGCAGCTTGGTCCCGGGAGCTTACAATGAGCAGTTCTTC
size: -; D: -; V: TRBV19; J: TRBJ1-2; CDR3: CASSIGYGYTF; DNA: TGTGCCAGTAGTATTGGGTATGGCTACACCTTC
size: -; D: TRBD1; V: TRBV7-2; J: TRBJ1-2; CDR3: CASSFGQGHGYTF; DNA: TGTGCCAGCAGCTTCGGACAGGGGCATGGCTACACCTTC
size: -; D: TRBD2; V: TRBV11-2; J: TRBJ2-3; CDR3: CASSFGLAGADTQYF; DNA: TGTGCCAGCAGCTTCGGACTAGCGGGAGCAGATACGCAGTATTTT
size: few; D: -; V: TRBV15; J: TRBJ1-5; CDR3: CATSRGLRDYQPQHF; DNA: TGTGCCACCAGCAGAGGGTTAAGGGACTATCAGCCCCAGCATTTT
size: many; D: -; V: TRBV10-2; J: TRBJ2-3; CDR3: CASSVMVGADTQYF; DNA: TGCGCCAGCAGTGTGATGGTCGGAGCAGATACGCAGTATTTT
size: few; D: TRBD2; V: TRBV6-5; J: TRBJ2-7; CDR3: CASSYPQTSGSEQYF; DNA: TGTGCCAGCAGTTACCCCCAGACTAGCGGGAGCGAGCAGTACTTC
size: -; D: -; V: TRBV5-1; J: TRBJ2-6; CDR3: CASSHGGRPYNSGANVLTF; DNA: TGCGCCAGCAGCCACGGGGGTAGGCCTTACAACTCTGGGGCCAACGTCCTGACTTTC
size: few; D: TRBD1; V: TRBV6-5; J: TRBJ2-7; CDR3: CASSQTGWGEQYF; DNA: TGTGCCAGCAGCCAGACAGGGTGGGGTGAGCAGTACTTC